The 23 T cell receptor beta chains in this list originate from one sample, sequenced in a study of neurological immune-mediated disorders. TCRdb redid the calling of the 5' RACE reads with MiXCR, one entry per CDR3 protein. The sample comprises 30,000 to 40,000 distinct CDR3 sequences, less than 8.5% of which are singletons, and roughly 4.3% rests with the top ten. The sequenced sample was PBMCs. The receptor source for this set is a woman between 40 and 55 years old in good health.

In its sample, this clonotype was seen many times. This rearrangement joins TRBV24-1 to TRBJ2-1, with D possibly matching TRBD2 (6 bases). This CDR3 region has 15 residues. V shed 4 bases and J shed 5 bases, with 14 bases lying between them. The germline gives CDR1 KGHDR, CDR2 SFDVKD. CDR3 residues: CATSEGGRYNNEQFF. CDR3 coding DNA: TGTGCCACCAGTGAAGGAGGGAGATACAACAATGAGCAGTTCTTC.

This clonotype was counted many times. The chain recombines TRBV5-1 with TRBJ1-1; D is ambiguous. Trimming took off 4 bases at V and 4 bases at J, with 11 bases between the two ends. Germline V gives CDR1 SGHRS, CDR2 YFSETQ. This CDR3 is built from 13 residues. CDR3 DNA sequence: TGCGCCAGCAGCATCCTTGGGGTCACTGAAGCTTTCTTT. It yields the protein CASSILGVTEAFF.

Here the CDR3 reads CAISESVGTAIYEQYF. CDR3 in DNA: TGTGCCATCAGTGAGTCAGTTGGGACGGCTATCTACGAGCAGTACTTC. The chain couples TRBV10-3 to TRBJ2-7; either TRBD1 or TRBD2 may supply D (5 bases each). This CDR3 comprises 16 residues. With 0 bases removed from V and 3 bases from J, the gap between germline ends came to 15 bases. The germline CDR1 and CDR2 sequences are ENHRY and SYGVKD.

This clonotype was observed many times. The V gene is TRBV7-9, the J gene TRBJ2-5, with TRBD1 matching 9 bases. There are 16 residues in the CDR3. CDR1 and CDR2 (germline): SEHNR, FQNEAQ (reference sequence). The V segment lost 5 bases and the J segment 2 bases; nucleotides outside the gene matches: 9. CDR3 in amino acids: CASSGRQGVPQETQYF. The CDR3 DNA reads TGTGCCAGCAGCGGAAGACAGGGGGTCCCTCAAGAGACCCAGTACTTC.

The rearrangement uses TRBV9 and TRBJ1-2, with D unclear. This CDR3 spans 15 amino acids. Germline V CDR1 and CDR2: SGDLS, YYNGEE. Trimming pared 3 bases from V and 0 bases from J, leaving 12 bases between. CDR3 nucleotide sequence: TGTGCCAGCAGCGGACGGACGTTTGCTAACTATGGCTACACCTTC. Residues: CASSGRTFANYGYTF.

At least ten counts were recorded for this clonotype. This chain uses TRBV6-2 or TRBV6-3 with TRBJ2-3; D possibly corresponds to TRBD1 (6 bases). V was cut by 7 bases and J by 1 base, with 15 bases left in between. Germline CDR1 and CDR2: MNHEY and SVGEGT. The CDR3 consists of 15 residues. The CDR3: CASNHRERGTDTQYF. The CDR3 nucleotides are TGTGCCAGCAATCACAGGGAAAGAGGCACAGATACGCAGTATTTT.

This clonotype showed up many times. The rearrangement uses TRBV12-3 or TRBV12-4 and TRBJ1-5; maybe TRBD1 (5 bases). V was shortened by 6 bases and J by 7 bases, with 16 bases between the two germline ends. The CDR3 totals 14 residues. In DNA, the CDR3 is TGTGCCAGCAGCCCCTGGGGGGACGTGCAGCCCCAGCATTTT. Protein product: CASSPWGDVQPQHF.

On this clonotype: A much bigger clone sits one base away, suggesting this may be a read error. The V and J genes are TRBV28 and TRBJ2-1; 7 bases are a match to TRBD2. This CDR3 contains 13 residues. Germline assignment: CDR1 MDHEN and CDR2 SYDVKM. This CDR3 reads CVSTPAGKGKQFF. The CDR3 DNA reads TGTGTCAGCACCCCAGCGGGAAAAGGAAAGCAGTTCTTC.

In this sample, this clonotype turned up many times. The CDR3 spells CASSPDRAGSTEAFF. CDR3 DNA sequence: TGCGCCAGCAGCCCAGACAGGGCTGGGAGCACTGAAGCTTTCTTT. This chain connects TRBV5-1 to TRBJ1-1; TRBD1 matches at 7 bases. The germline V gene has CDR1 SGHRS and CDR2 YFSETQ. CDR3 length equals 15 residues. Trimming cost V 4 bases and J 4 bases; bases outside gene matches: 10.

Ten or more counts support this clonotype. The chain combines TRBV9 with TRBJ1-2; the D is unclear. The CDR3 spans 14 residues. Germline-derived CDR1 and CDR2 are SGDLS and YYNGEE. V was clipped by 2 bases and J by 3 bases, with 11 bases between them. Written as DNA, the CDR3 is TGTGCCAGCAGCGTCGGAGGGTCCTACTATGGCTACACCTTC. Protein: CASSVGGSYYGYTF. The full variable domain, rest sourced from reference TRBV9 and TRBJ1-2, is DSGVTQTPKHLITATGQRVTLRCSPRSGDLSVYWYQQSLDQGLQFLIQYYNGEERAKGNILERFSAQQFPDLHSELNLSSLELGDSALYFCASSVGGSYYGYTFGSGTRLTVV.

The genes are TRBV6-5 and TRBJ1-1; 12 bases are a match to TRBD1. J gave up 5 bases and V 2 bases, and 3 bases lay outside the gene matches. There are 15 residues in the CDR3. Germline CDR1 reads MNHEY; CDR2 reads SVGAGI. The DNA for the CDR3 is TGTGCCAGCAGTTACGGGGACAGGGGGCAAACTGAAGCTTTCTTT. Protein sequence: CASSYGDRGQTEAFF.

This clonotype showed up many times. This chain joins TRBV5-5 and TRBJ1-5, with TRBD1 as a possible D gene (5 bases). The CDR3 contains 15 residues. Trimming took off 4 bases at V and 5 bases at J, with 16 bases between the two ends. Per the germline V gene, CDR1 is SGHKS and CDR2 is YYEKEE (reference sequence). The CDR3 bases are TGTGCCAGCAGCCGAGGGGATGACAGATATCAGCCCCAGCATTTT. Its translation is CASSRGDDRYQPQHF.

This clonotype was seen many times. The chain carries TRBV12-3 or TRBV12-4 and TRBJ1-6; D is ambiguous. This CDR3 spans 17 amino acids. V lost 5 bases to trimming and J lost 0 bases, with 14 bases between them. This CDR3 reads CASSRGRRSSYNSPLHF. The CDR3 nucleotides read TGTGCCAGCAGTCGCGGACGGCGGAGCTCCTATAATTCACCCCTCCACTTT.

This clonotype was observed a few times. V usage is TRBV20-1 and J usage is TRBJ2-5, with 10 positions matching TRBD1. Germline values: CDR1 DFQATT, CDR2 SNEGSKA (reference sequence). With 0 bases clipped from V and 5 bases from J, the junction kept 12 bases outside the gene matches. The CDR3 covers 17 residues. CDR3 nucleotide sequence: TGCAGTGCTAGAGATCACGCAGGACAGGGGGTTCGGGAGACCCAGTACTTC. Its translation is CSARDHAGQGVRETQYF.

This clonotype turned up a few times. This CDR3 is CSAPRFGLANTGELFF. Here the CDR3 DNA reads TGCAGTGCTCCTAGGTTCGGACTAGCGAACACCGGGGAGCTGTTTTTT. V and J are TRBV20-1 and TRBJ2-2; TRBD2 matches at 7 bases. Germline loops: CDR1 DFQATT, CDR2 SNEGSKA (reference sequence). Trimming took 5 bases from V and 0 from J; bases not matched to a gene: 9. The CDR3 extends over 16 amino acids.

V is TRBV4-1 and J is TRBJ1-5, with a weak D call TRBD1 (6 bases). Germline V gene lookup returns CDR1 MGHRA and CDR2 YSYEKL. This CDR3 spans 16 amino acids. V lost 0 bases to trimming and J lost 3 bases, with 12 bases between them. CDR3 protein: CASSQDPGQINQPQHF. In DNA form, the CDR3 reads TGCGCCAGCAGCCAAGATCCCGGACAGATCAATCAGCCCCAGCATTTT.

The chain recombines TRBV10-1 with TRBJ2-5; 10 bases are shared with TRBD2. The CDR3 is made up of 17 amino acids. CDR1 and CDR2 (germline): WNHNN, SYGVQD (reference sequence). CDR3 residues: CAISPFSGRVDEETQYF. CDR3 nucleotides: TGCGCTATCAGTCCCTTCAGCGGGAGGGTTGATGAAGAGACCCAGTACTTC.

The chain couples TRBV28 to TRBJ1-5; D possibly corresponds to TRBD1 (6 bases). Between the trimmed V and J ends, which lost 1 base and 1 base, there was a span of 14 bases. Germline lookup yields CDR1 MDHEN and CDR2 SYDVKM. The CDR3 is 17 amino acids. As DNA, the CDR3 is TGTGCCAGCAGTTTATATGGGGGCGTGGGAAGCAATCAGCCCCAGCATTTT. This translates into CASSLYGGVGSNQPQHF.

Many counts were recorded for this clonotype. The chain has TRBV15 and TRBJ2-5, with D perhaps being TRBD1 or TRBD2 (5 bases each). Trimming left V 1 base short and J 7 bases short, with 16 bases between. The germline gives CDR1 LNHNV, CDR2 YYDKDF (reference sequence). The CDR3 has 15 residues. CDR3 amino acids: CATSRGQGRDGTQYF. The DNA of the CDR3 is TGTGCCACCAGCAGAGGCCAGGGACGGGACGGGACCCAGTACTTC.

This clonotype occurred many times. The V gene is TRBV5-5, the J gene TRBJ2-3; D is possibly TRBD1 (5 bases). The CDR3 loop spans 14 amino acids. Germline V gene data show CDR1 as SGHKS and CDR2 as YYEKEE (reference sequence). V shed 3 bases and J shed 2 bases, with 10 bases lying between them. CDR3 DNA sequence: TGTGCCAGCAGCTCCAGGGTCCCCACAGATACGCAGTATTTT. This translates into CASSSRVPTDTQYF.

This clonotype was detected a few times. The chain is built from TRBV2 and TRBJ1-5, with 7 positions matching TRBD1. The CDR3 loop spans 13 amino acids. V lost 6 bases, J lost 4 bases, and 3 bases stayed unmatched. Germline V gives CDR1 SNHLY, CDR2 FYNNEI. The CDR3 DNA reads TGTGCCAGCAGGGGGACAGAGAATCAGCCCCAGCATTTT. Translation: CASRGTENQPQHF.

This clonotype occurred many times. The rearrangement links TRBV7-2 to TRBJ2-1; 10 bases are a match to TRBD2. The germline V gene has CDR1 SGHTA and CDR2 FQGNSA. This CDR3 spans 17 amino acids. Losses at the gene ends were 1 base for V and 5 bases for J; bases not matched to a gene: 8. In nucleotides, the CDR3 is TGTGCCAGCAGCTTAGACTTTGGGCTAGCGGGAGACAATGAGCAGTTCTTC. It yields the protein CASSLDFGLAGDNEQFF.

Turning to this clonotype: Possible read error: a much larger clone is one base away. The J gene is TRBJ1-5, the V gene TRBV5-1; 8 nucleotides line up with TRBD1. The CDR3 has 13 amino acids. In germline, CDR1 is SGHRS, CDR2 YFSETQ. CDR3 bases: TGCGCCAGCATCTTGGACAGGGATCAGCCCCAGCATTTT. Protein sequence: CASILDRDQPQHF.